These 5 T cell receptor beta chains originate from one sample sequenced in a study of cytomegalovirus exposure and HLA in healthy donors. Primers included in the PCR were 60 Vbeta and 13 Jbeta primers. TCRdb keeps only in-frame clones here, not all; method: immunoSEQ multiplex PCR. The data show 100,000 to 150,000 clones, approximately 80% seen once. The sequencing sample was made of PBMCs. These TCRs come from a man aged 45-65 years in good health and CMV-seronegative.

With respect to this clone: Other nucleotide sequences in the sample specify the same CDR3. The genes are TRBV7-2 and TRBJ1-4; tentatively, D is TRBD1 (5 bases). The CDR3 has 14 amino acids. Germline V lookup: CDR1 SGHTA, CDR2 FQGNSA. The ends were cut back, 2 bases at V and 8 bases at J, with 12 bases in the middle. The CDR3: CASSLYGQGEKLFF. The CDR3, as DNA: TGTGCCAGCAGCTTATATGGGCAGGGAGAAAAACTGTTTTTT.

Only a few counts were recorded for this clone. The V and J genes are TRBV6-5 and TRBJ2-7; tentative D call: TRBD2 (6 bases). Trimming left V 2 bases short and J 3 bases short, with 11 bases between. The CDR3 covers 14 residues. Germline CDR1 and CDR2: MNHEY and SVGAGI. CDR3 protein: CASSYGGMDYEQYF. CDR3 nucleotides: TGTGCCAGCAGTTACGGGGGGATGGACTACGAGCAGTACTTC.

Turning to this clone: Other nucleotide sequences from this sample produce the same CDR3. The chain has TRBV30 and TRBJ1-1; no definite D call. The ends were cut back, 1 base at V and 1 base at J, with 16 bases in the middle. The germline CDR1 and CDR2 sequences are GTSNPN and SVGIG (reference sequence). This CDR3 spans 16 amino acids. The CDR3 loop reads CAWSGPSGGRNTEAFF. Here the CDR3 DNA reads TGTGCCTGGAGTGGCCCTTCGGGCGGGAGGAACACTGAAGCTTTCTTT.

The rearrangement links TRBV10-3 to TRBJ1-5; weak D call: TRBD1 (6 bases). The CDR3 length is 15 residues. The germline gives CDR1 ENHRY, CDR2 SYGVKD. Between the trimmed V and J ends, which lost 3 bases and 7 bases, there was a span of 16 bases. CDR3 residues: CAISDEGVRRQPQHF. CDR3 coding DNA: TGTGCCATCAGTGACGAGGGGGTCAGGAGGCAGCCCCAGCATTTT.

The rearrangement links TRBV15 to TRBJ2-5, with D perhaps matching TRBD1 (5 bases). The CDR3 extends over 13 amino acids. Per germline, CDR1 LNHNV and CDR2 YYDKDF (reference sequence). V shed 1 base and J shed 5 bases, with 8 bases lying between them. The CDR3 is CATSRAPGETQYF. CDR3 nucleotides: TGTGCCACCAGCAGAGCCCCAGGGGAGACCCAGTACTTC.